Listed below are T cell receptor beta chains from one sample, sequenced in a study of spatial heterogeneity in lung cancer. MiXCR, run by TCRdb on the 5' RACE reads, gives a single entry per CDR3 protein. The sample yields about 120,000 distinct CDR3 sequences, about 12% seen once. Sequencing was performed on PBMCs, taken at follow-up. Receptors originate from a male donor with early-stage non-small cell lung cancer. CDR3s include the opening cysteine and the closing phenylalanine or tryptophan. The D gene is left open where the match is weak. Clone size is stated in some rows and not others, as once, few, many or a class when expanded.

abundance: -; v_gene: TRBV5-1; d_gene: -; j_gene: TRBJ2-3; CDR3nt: TGCGCCAGCAGCGGGGAAGGGTACCCTGCCTTCACAGATACGCAGTATTTT; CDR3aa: CASSGEGYPAFTDTQYF
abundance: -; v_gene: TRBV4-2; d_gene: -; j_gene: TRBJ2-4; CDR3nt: TGTGCCAGCAGCCAAGCGGGGGCGACCAAAAACATTCAGTACTTC; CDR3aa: CASSQAGATKNIQYF
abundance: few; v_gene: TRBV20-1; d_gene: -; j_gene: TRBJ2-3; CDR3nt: TGCAGTGCTATCCTACCTGCGCGGGGCACAGATACGCAGTATTTT; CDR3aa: CSAILPARGTDTQYF
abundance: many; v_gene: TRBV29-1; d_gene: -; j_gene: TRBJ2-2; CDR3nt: TGCGCAAGCCAGGGACCTTCGAACACCGGGGAGCTGTTTTTT; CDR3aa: CASQGPSNTGELFF
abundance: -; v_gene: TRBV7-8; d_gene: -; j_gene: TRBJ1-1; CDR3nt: TGTGCCAGCAGCCCCTTCCAGGGTACCACTGAAGCTTTCTTT; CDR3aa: CASSPFQGTTEAFF
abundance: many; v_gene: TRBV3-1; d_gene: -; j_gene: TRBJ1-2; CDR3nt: TGTGCCAGCAGCCAAGACAGCTATGGCTACACCTTC; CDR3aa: CASSQDSYGYTF
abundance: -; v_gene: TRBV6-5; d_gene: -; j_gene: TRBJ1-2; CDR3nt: TGTGCCAGCAGTTACTCCACACGGGGGGCGGTCTATGGCTACACCTTC; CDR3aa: CASSYSTRGAVYGYTF
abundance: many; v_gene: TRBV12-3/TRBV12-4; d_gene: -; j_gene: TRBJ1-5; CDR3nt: TGTGCCAGCAGTTTAGGCTCAAGGAATCAGCCCCAGCATTTT; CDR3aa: CASSLGSRNQPQHF
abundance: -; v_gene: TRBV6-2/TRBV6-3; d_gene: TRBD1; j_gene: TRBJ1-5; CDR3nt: TGTGCCAGCAGTTACTCTGGGACAGCGTATAGCAATCAGCCCCAGCATTTT; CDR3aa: CASSYSGTAYSNQPQHF
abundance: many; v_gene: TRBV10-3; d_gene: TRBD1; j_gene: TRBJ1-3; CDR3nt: TGTGCCACAGACCGACAGGGTACTGGAAACACCATATATTTT; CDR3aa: CATDRQGTGNTIYF
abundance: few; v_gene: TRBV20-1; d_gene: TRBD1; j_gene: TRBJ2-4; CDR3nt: TGCAGTGCGTCAGGACAGGGAAACATTCAGTACTTC; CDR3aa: CSASGQGNIQYF
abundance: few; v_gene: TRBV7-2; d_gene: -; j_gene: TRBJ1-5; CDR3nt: TGTGCCAGCAGCTTGCGGGACTTCGGGACGGAGTGGCAGCCCCAGCATTTT; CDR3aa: CASSLRDFGTEWQPQHF
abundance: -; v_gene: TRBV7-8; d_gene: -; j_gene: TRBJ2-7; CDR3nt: TGTGCCAGCAGCTCGGGACTGCAAGGCGAGCAGTACTTC; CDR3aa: CASSSGLQGEQYF
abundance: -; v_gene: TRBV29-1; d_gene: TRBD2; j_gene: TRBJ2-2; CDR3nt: TGCAGCGTTTCCCCCCGGGGGGAATACACCGGGGAGCTGTTTTTT; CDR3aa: CSVSPRGEYTGELFF
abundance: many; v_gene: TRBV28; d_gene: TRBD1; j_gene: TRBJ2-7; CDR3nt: TGTGCCAGCAATTTACAGGGGGCGAGAACCTACGAGCAGTACTTC; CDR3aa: CASNLQGARTYEQYF
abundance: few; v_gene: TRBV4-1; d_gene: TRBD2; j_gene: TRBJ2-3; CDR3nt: TGCGCCAGCAGCCAAGGACTAGCGCCCAGCGATACGCAGTATTTT; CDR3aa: CASSQGLAPSDTQYF
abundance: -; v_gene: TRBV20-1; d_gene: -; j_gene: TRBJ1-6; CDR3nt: TGCAGTGCTAGAGTGGGACTTCTCGATGGTAATTCACCCCTCCACTTT; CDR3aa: CSARVGLLDGNSPLHF
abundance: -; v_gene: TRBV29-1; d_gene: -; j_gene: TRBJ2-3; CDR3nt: TGCAGCGTTGAACTTTCCGCCGGGGCTACAGATACGCAGTATTTT; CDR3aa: CSVELSAGATDTQYF
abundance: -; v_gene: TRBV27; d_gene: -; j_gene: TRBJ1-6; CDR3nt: TGTGCCAGCAGTGCCACAGGGTTTATGACTAGTTCACCCCTCCACTTT; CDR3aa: CASSATGFMTSSPLHF
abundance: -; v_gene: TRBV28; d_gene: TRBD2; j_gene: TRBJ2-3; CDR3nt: TGTGCCAGCAGTCCACTCCGGACTAGCGGGGGTGGGGATACACAGTATTTT; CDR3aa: CASSPLRTSGGGDTQYF
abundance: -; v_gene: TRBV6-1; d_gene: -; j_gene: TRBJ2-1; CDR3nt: TGTGCCAGCGCATACCAGCAGATTAACAATGAGCAGTTCTTC; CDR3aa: CASAYQQINNEQFF
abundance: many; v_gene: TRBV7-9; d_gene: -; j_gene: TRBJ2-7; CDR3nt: TGTGCCAGCAGCTTAGCGGGGGATAGGAACGAGCAGTACTTC; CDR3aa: CASSLAGDRNEQYF
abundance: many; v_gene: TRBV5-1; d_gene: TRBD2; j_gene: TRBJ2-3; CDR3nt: TGCGCCAGCAGCCGCCTGGGGCTAGCGGGGGTTGCGGCGGGGGATACGCAGTATTTT; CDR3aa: CASSRLGLAGVAAGDTQYF
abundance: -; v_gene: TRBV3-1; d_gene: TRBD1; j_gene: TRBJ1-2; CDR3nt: TGTGCCAGCAGCCAAGTCTTAGGGGGCGGCTACACCTTC; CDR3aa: CASSQVLGGGYTF
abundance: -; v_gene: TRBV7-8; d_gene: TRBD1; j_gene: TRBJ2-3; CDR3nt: TGTGCCAGCACCCTACAGGGGTGGACAGATACGCAGTATTTT; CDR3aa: CASTLQGWTDTQYF
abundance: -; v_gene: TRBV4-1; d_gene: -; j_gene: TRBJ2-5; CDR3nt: TGCGCCAGCAGCCATCTTGGGGGAGAGACCCAGTACTTC; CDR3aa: CASSHLGGETQYF
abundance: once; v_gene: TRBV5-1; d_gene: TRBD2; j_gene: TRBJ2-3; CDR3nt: TGCGCCAGCAGCTTGGGCAGCGGGGGAGGCACAGATACGCAGTATTTT; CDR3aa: CASSLGSGGGTDTQYF
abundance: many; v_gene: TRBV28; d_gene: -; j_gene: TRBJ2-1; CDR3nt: TGTGCCAGCACCATCTCTTACCAGGATTATATGATCTTC; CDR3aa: CASTISYQDYMIF
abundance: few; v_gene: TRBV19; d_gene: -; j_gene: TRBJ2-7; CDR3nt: TGTGCCAGTAAAGCACAGACCGGATCCTACGAGCAGTACTTC; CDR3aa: CASKAQTGSYEQYF
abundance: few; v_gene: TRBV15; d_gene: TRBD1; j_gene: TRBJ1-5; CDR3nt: TGTGCCACCAGCGCTAGAGGACAGGGGGCGAGCAATCAGCCCCAGCATTTT; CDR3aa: CATSARGQGASNQPQHF
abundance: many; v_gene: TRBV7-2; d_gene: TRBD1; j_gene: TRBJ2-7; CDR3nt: TGTGCCAGCAGCTTCCGGGACAGGGATTACGAGCAGTACTTC; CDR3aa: CASSFRDRDYEQYF
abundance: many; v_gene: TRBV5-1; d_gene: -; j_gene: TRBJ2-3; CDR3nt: TGCGCCAGCAGCAACCCCCGCACAGATACGCAGTATTTT; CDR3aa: CASSNPRTDTQYF
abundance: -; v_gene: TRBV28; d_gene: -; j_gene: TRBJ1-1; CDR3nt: TGTGCCAGCAGTTTAAGGATGAACACTGAAGCTTTCTTT; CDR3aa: CASSLRMNTEAFF
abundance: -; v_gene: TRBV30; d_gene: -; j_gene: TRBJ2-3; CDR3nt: TGTGCCTGGAGTGTGTCAGCGGGTAGCACAGATACGCAGTATTTT; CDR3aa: CAWSVSAGSTDTQYF
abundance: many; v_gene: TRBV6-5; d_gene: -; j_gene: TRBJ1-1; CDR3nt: TGTGCCAGCAAAGGCAGGGTATTCCCTGAAGCTTTCTTT; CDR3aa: CASKGRVFPEAFF
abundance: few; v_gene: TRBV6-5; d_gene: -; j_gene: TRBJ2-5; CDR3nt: TGTGCCAGCAGTTATCAGATGGCAGAGACCCAGTACTTC; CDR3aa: CASSYQMAETQYF